This is a list of T cell receptor beta chains from one sample in a study of T cell changes during pregnancy in multiple sclerosis. Libraries were prepared by immunoSEQ multiplex PCR; TCRdb keeps only in-frame clonotypes and omits some of them. The sample has over 45,000 clones, 89% seen once. Sequenced here: peripheral blood, sampled after pregnancy. These receptor sequences come from a female donor with multiple sclerosis, enrolled in a pregnancy study. CDR3s leave out the opening cysteine and the closing phenylalanine or tryptophan. A D gene is named only where the DNA matches it firmly.

D gene	V gene	J gene	CDR3 protein
.	TRBV27	TRBJ1-3	ASKDYASGNTIY
.	TRBV28	TRBJ2-3	ASTIGGATDTQY
TRBD1	TRBV28	TRBJ1-5	ASIPGQAINQPQH
TRBD2	TRBV5-4	TRBJ2-2	ASSQGHGGGPTGELF
TRBD2	TRBV6-1	TRBJ2-1	ASSDGGGEYNEQF
TRBD1	TRBV4-1	TRBJ1-5	ASSRPGTVNQPQH
TRBD2	TRBV7-3	TRBJ2-3	ASSLRLAGASTDTQY
TRBD2	TRBV4-1	TRBJ2-1	ASRVALAGVWSEQF
TRBD1	TRBV27	TRBJ2-7	ASHRGPEQY
.	TRBV7-9	TRBJ2-3	ASSLQGSTDTQY
TRBD2	TRBV5-1	TRBJ2-3	ASSPGSGGPPDTQY
.	TRBV18	TRBJ1-2	ASSPTNAHQANYGYT
.	TRBV18	TRBJ2-2	ASSPPTGTGELF
.	TRBV18	TRBJ1-3	ASSPPSLSSGNTIY
TRBD1	TRBV9	TRBJ2-7	ASSVGQGDYEQY
TRBD1	TRBV5-1	TRBJ1-1	ASSLGQGENTEAF
.	TRBV30	TRBJ1-1	AWSVQEGTEAF
.	TRBV7-9	TRBJ2-1	ASSSSPPGDNEQF
.	TRBV7-2	TRBJ2-3	ASSWRLVVDADTQY
.	TRBV18	TRBJ1-1	ASHRGGHMNTEAF
.	TRBV4-1	TRBJ2-7	ASSQDQALVAEQY
.	TRBV6-1	TRBJ2-1	ASSERESSYNEQF
TRBD2	TRBV4-2	TRBJ2-1	ASSQRGGLYNEQF
.	TRBV7-9	TRBJ1-2	ASSLGTVFYGYT
.	TRBV7-2	TRBJ2-2	ASSASSGADGELF
.	TRBV10-3	TRBJ1-2	AISEVQGLSYGYT
.	TRBV18	TRBJ1-6	ASSLKRENNSPLH
TRBD1	TRBV27	TRBJ1-1	ASSFTGGYTEAF
TRBD2	TRBV2	TRBJ2-3	ASTRWGGERGRDTQY
.	TRBV19	TRBJ1-1	ASSRGGIYNTEAF
.	TRBV27	TRBJ2-7	ASSPSRGEQY
.	TRBV9	TRBJ1-1	ASSVATSGTEAF
.	TRBV6-5	TRBJ2-7	ASSYSSSDTYEQY
.	TRBV29-1	TRBJ1-2	SVTSATEGYGYT
.	TRBV4-3	TRBJ2-5	ASSQERLGTWYQETQY
.	TRBV7-2	TRBJ2-3	ASSRRGAGLRTDTQY
.	TRBV5-5	TRBJ2-7	ASTPFEDGGLRGYEQY
TRBD1	TRBV10-3	TRBJ1-1	AISEGLAGGNTEAF
.	TRBV2	TRBJ2-7	ASTQGSGRLFSYEQY
TRBD1	TRBV5-1	TRBJ2-4	ASSLGFGDRAY
.	TRBV27	TRBJ2-7	ASSLGGGDYEQY
.	TRBV15	TRBJ1-2	ATSRDSYGYT
TRBD2	TRBV5-1	TRBJ2-3	ASSLSGVSTDTQY